This TCR beta chain appears in the sequencing data of a study of blood T cell repertoires in COVID-19. Study-wide context: COVID-19 samples, acute and convalescent, were from the United States, Italy and Spain. From T cells, B-cell-depleted T cells, or PBMCs came the material, which was cDNA or gDNA.

The data were produced by immunoSEQ multiplex PCR, yet TCRdb's version contains in-frame clones alone and is incomplete. The data show more than 200,000 clones, around 89% seen once. CDR1 is SQVTM, CDR2 ANQGSEA, per germline. This CDR3 comprises 20 residues. V gave up 2 bases and J gave up 2 bases; unmatched junction bases: 17. The sample taken for sequencing was peripheral blood. The sequence was obtained from a man aged 30 to 45 with COVID-19, enrolled during active disease. The chain couples TRBV29-1 to TRBJ2-7; 14 nucleotides agree with TRBD2. Written as DNA, the CDR3 is TGCAGCGTTGAAACCCTGGCCGGGACTAGCGGGAGACTAATGGCCTACGAGCAGTACTTC. Translated, it gives CSVETLAGTSGRLMAYEQYF.